Listed below are T cell receptor beta chains from one sample, sequenced in a study of T cell repertoires in cytomegalovirus infection. These receptors are not linked to any known antigen. MiXCR, applied by TCRdb to the reads, yields one record per CDR3 protein. Of roughly 920,000 distinct CDR3 sequences detected, less than 40% appear once; the ten largest clones hold around 15%. Sequenced here: cultured CD8+ T cells from PBMCs, sampled from culture after CMV antigen stimulation. These receptors were taken from a human donor in good health (CMV status not recorded). Some clones in this sample may be carry-over from other donors' samples. Each CDR3 is given without its conserved first and last residue.

TRBV7-8,TRBJ1-2,ASSLEAGANGYT
TRBV6-2/TRBV6-3,TRBJ1-2,ASSLGQGLYGYT
TRBV6-5,TRBJ2-3,ASSYDIGGQGHRGTQY
TRBV12-3/TRBV12-4,TRBJ2-7,ASSFGKGLFYEQY
TRBV5-1,TRBJ2-2,ASSGSDGSTGELF
TRBV6-2/TRBV6-3,TRBJ2-3,ASSYATPDTQY
TRBV20-1,TRBJ2-1,SGTGKAYNEQF
TRBV12-3/TRBV12-4,TRBJ1-2,ASSLSGVYGYT
TRBV9,TRBJ1-1,ASSVDQSIEAF
TRBV4-2,TRBJ2-1,ASSQDRAYPRNEQF
TRBV10-1,TRBJ1-6,ASSELQGDSPLH
TRBV7-2,TRBJ2-3,ASSPQQGTSTDTQY
TRBV6-2/TRBV6-3,TRBJ2-1,ASTSVRAGGPYNEQF
TRBV2,TRBJ2-4,ASSGFFQY
TRBV20-1,TRBJ2-5,SARDILAGGETQY
TRBV7-9,TRBJ1-1,ASSLGAALIEAF
TRBV7-9,TRBJ2-5,ASSSGPLGLETQY
TRBV28,TRBJ2-5,ASNQAETQY
TRBV29-1,TRBJ1-1,SVEEDADEAF
TRBV27,TRBJ2-1,ASSLIGGASYNEQF
TRBV12-3/TRBV12-4,TRBJ2-2,ASSFFLEKQGLSTGELF
TRBV6-5,TRBJ2-1,ASSYSSPNEQF
TRBV12-3/TRBV12-4,TRBJ2-3,ASSPLGRTGTDTQY
TRBV2,TRBJ2-2,ASSDPRDRGQGGELF
TRBV12-5,TRBJ1-1,ASDQGLAF
TRBV6-5,TRBJ1-2,ASSWVVSDYGYT
TRBV7-2,TRBJ2-1,ASSSRLIAGPYNEQF
TRBV12-5,TRBJ1-1,ASGFTMEGGDLNTEAF
TRBV19,TRBJ2-7,ASSMGVGKYEQY
TRBV7-9,TRBJ1-6,ASSEGLVRRHNSPLH
TRBV7-2,TRBJ2-1,ASSLGPGRNYNEQF
TRBV11-2,TRBJ1-2,ANSSGGQLGYGYT
TRBV9,TRBJ2-7,ASSVSPQGAMSYEQY
TRBV6-5,TRBJ1-3,ASSYSLSYSGNTIY
TRBV12-5,TRBJ1-1,ASGETGGEAF
TRBV6-2/TRBV6-3,TRBJ2-5,ASSPGLVETQY
TRBV28,TRBJ2-4,ASSSRSPSALAKNIQY
TRBV4-2,TRBJ1-6,ASSRQGDLGSPLH
TRBV11-2,TRBJ2-7,ASSLDTGYSYEQY
TRBV27,TRBJ1-5,ASSATRGPNQPQH